This T cell receptor beta chain was observed in a study of blood T cell repertoires in COVID-19. Across the study: Sample material is recorded as cDNA or gDNA derived from T cells, B-cell-depleted T cells, or PBMCs.

Using immunoSEQ multiplex PCR, the repertoire was profiled, and TCRdb retains in-frame clones only, with some absent. The sample contains around 430,000 clones, about 91% of which appear only once. The ends lost 6 bases at V and 4 bases at J; junction bases unmatched: 14. The CDR3 totals 16 residues. CDR1 LGHDT and CDR2 YNNKEL come from the germline V gene (reference sequence). Sequencing used peripheral blood. The chain recombines TRBV3-1 (or the pseudogene TRBV3-2) with TRBJ1-1; 7 nucleotides agree with TRBD1. This TCR derives from a woman in her forties or fifties with COVID-19, enrolled during active disease. CDR3 in amino acids: CASRRQGGFTGTEAFF. DNA of the CDR3: TGTGCCAGCAGAAGACAGGGTGGATTTACTGGCACTGAAGCTTTCTTT.